A selection of T cell receptor beta chains follows, all from one sample in a study of cytomegalovirus exposure and HLA in healthy donors. Assay used: immunoSEQ multiplex PCR; TCRdb lists only in-frame clones, some missing. Altogether just over 95,000 clones are present, 78% being singletons, with the ten largest covering roughly 3.9%. Material for sequencing was PBMCs. These receptors all stem from a middle-aged woman in good health and CMV-seropositive. Both conserved end residues are part of each CDR3. The order of the fields is clone size, D gene, CDR3 length, J gene, V gene, CDR3 DNA, CDR3 protein. D genes are given only for firm matches. Clone size is shown for a subset of rows, as once, few, many or a class of expanded clone.

NA NA 14 TRBJ2-1 TRBV5-6 TGTGCCAGCAGCTTGCGGGGTCTCTACAATGAGCAGTTCTTC CASSLRGLYNEQFF
NA NA 13 TRBJ1-1 TRBV5-4 TGTGCCAGCAGCTTGGCCCTAAACACTGAAGCTTTCTTT CASSLALNTEAFF
NA TRBD2 18 TRBJ2-1 TRBV5-6 TGTGCCAGCAGCTTGGGACTAGCGGGTAGCAGGTCCTACAATGAGCAGTTCTTC CASSLGLAGSRSYNEQFF
NA NA 15 TRBJ2-2 TRBV27 TGTGCCAGCAGCCGTAGCGGCTCGAACACCGGGGAGCTGTTTTTT CASSRSGSNTGELFF
NA NA 11 TRBJ2-7 TRBV29-1 TGCAGCGTTGGAGGGTTCTACGAGCAGTACTTC CSVGGFYEQYF
NA NA 13 TRBJ1-2 TRBV5-6 TGTGCCAGCAGCCCCCGAGCCTTCTATGGCTACACCTTC CASSPRAFYGYTF
NA NA 12 TRBJ2-7 TRBV5-1 TGCGCCAGCAGCAATCCCCCGGGGGAGCAGTACTTC CASSNPPGEQYF
NA TRBD1 16 TRBJ2-7 TRBV13 TGTGCCAGCAGCTCTTCGGACAGGAAAAAGGTCTCCGAGCAGTACTTC CASSSSDRKKVSEQYF
NA TRBD1 14 TRBJ2-3 TRBV5-1 TGCGCCAGCAGCTTGGAGGGACAGGGGGGTACGCAGTATTTT CASSLEGQGGTQYF
few TRBD1 14 TRBJ1-6 TRBV30 TGTGCCTGGAGTGTAGACAGGGGCGTAGCACCCCTCCACTTT CAWSVDRGVAPLHF
NA NA 15 TRBJ2-7 TRBV9 TGTGCCAGCAGCGTGGGGGCCGGTAGCTCCTACGAGCAGTACTTC CASSVGAGSSYEQYF
NA TRBD2 14 TRBJ2-5 TRBV7-8 TGTGCCAGCAGTCCGGGACTACACCAAGAGACCCAGTACTTC CASSPGLHQETQYF
NA NA 18 TRBJ1-1 TRBV28 TGTGCCAGCAGTTTTAGAGGTTATGGATTCGAGGTAGGCACTGAAGCTTTCTTT CASSFRGYGFEVGTEAFF
NA NA 14 TRBJ2-5 TRBV4-1 TGCGCCAGCAGCCGAACGACTGCTCTGGAGACCCAGTACTTC CASSRTTALETQYF
NA TRBD2 14 TRBJ2-5 TRBV6-5 TGTGCCAGCCGCTTCAGCGGGGGACAAGAGACCCAGTACTTC CASRFSGGQETQYF
once NA 12 TRBJ2-3 TRBV6-9 TGTGCCAGCAGTTACACTAGCTCTACGCAGTATTTT CASSYTSSTQYF